This T cell receptor beta chain was recorded in a study of blood T cell repertoires in COVID-19 (dated by TCRdb to about 2020). About the investigation overall: Samples covering the acute and convalescent phases of COVID-19 were provided by collaborators in the United States, Italy and Spain. The prospective study material was composed of cDNA or gDNA derived from T cells, B-cell-depleted T cells, or PBMCs. Deeply sampled blood TCRbeta repertoires from subjects exposed to, actively infected with, or recovered from COVID-19 were included in the dataset. The repertoires were released in a freely available public database intended as a resource for research on the immune response to SARS-CoV-2. Samples were obtained from the ongoing ImmuneRACE study (first 160 participants) and from roughly 1,300 subjects provided by 6 global collaborators. A de-identified subject ID, COVID-19 status, age in years and sex were almost always included in the sample metadata. Where available, HLA class I and class II types were taken from metadata supplied by the sample provider and were not determined by assay-based typing. On the study overall, not on this receptor specifically: How much clinical and demographic metadata was included differed by source and by participant, and the metadata was provided uncurated.

The immunoSEQ Assay, a bias-controlled multiplex PCR, was used to amplify TCRbeta CDR3 regions from genomic DNA. In the source study's methods: The number of nucleated cells in each sample was estimated from the amplification of reference gene primers within the assay. To quantify the absolute abundance of each unique TCRbeta CDR3 rearrangement, sequence reads were collapsed and filtered. For each sample, productive Simpson clonality was calculated as the square root of Simpson's diversity index over productive rearrangements. Drawn from immuneACCESS, this table holds only the in-frame rearrangements with V and J called that TCRdb kept. Clones are partly lost; checked studies trace under half to an unresolved V gene and leave the rest unexplained. D and trimming were read from the DNA, whereas the V and J calls and clone size are those reported in that table. This sample lists 130,000 or so clones; over 60% were detected once. 1.9% of the sample is taken by the ten largest.

Each collaborating institution followed its own protocols to collect whole blood in K2EDTA tubes. For TCRbeta analysis, collaborator samples were shipped as frozen whole blood, as isolated PBMCs, or as DNA extracted from either sample type. This clone was recorded only once. This clone's antigen is unknown. Base qualities are not recorded, but no much larger clone differs from it by a single base. CDR1 SQVTM and CDR2 ANQGSEA were looked up in the germline V gene. The CDR3 covers 12 residues, taking in both the cysteine and the phenylalanine. Only the CDR3 portion is preserved as DNA: 36 bases, with reading frame beginning at the first base. Germline trimming amounts to 8 bases on V and 9 bases on J, with 9 as the count of junction bases outside the gene matches.

This receptor was obtained from a woman in her seventies with acute or convalescent COVID-19. Sequenced input: peripheral blood. The chain links TRBV29-1 with TRBJ2-1, and TRBD1 aligns with 8 junction nucleotides. The bases are TGCAGCATGACGCAGGGGGCTAGTGAGCAGTTCTTC. It is translated as CSMTQGASEQFF.